The 23 T cell receptor beta chains presented below share a single source sample, sequenced in a study of patients and donors after allogeneic stem cell transplantation. TCRdb used MiXCR to reprocess the RT-PCR reads, holding one entry per CDR3 protein. The sample yields over 130,000 distinct CDR3 sequences, about two fifths seen once. The specimen sequenced was blood, either unsorted or a sorted T cell fraction (not recorded which). The source is a human donor who was either an allogeneic HSCT recipient or a stem cell or donor lymphocyte infusion donor (not recorded which). It is not recorded whose cells these are; they may come from a transplant donor.

This clonotype showed up just a few times. This sequence joins TRBV12-3 or TRBV12-4 and TRBJ2-5; weak D call: TRBD2 (6 bases). V was clipped by 5 bases and J by 2 bases, with 15 bases between them. CDR3 length: 15 amino acids. The DNA for the CDR3 is TGTGCCAGCAGTACCGCGGGGAATCGTCAAGAGACCCAGTACTTC. Its protein product is CASSTAGNRQETQYF.

The chain has TRBV28 and TRBJ1-3; TRBD1 might be the D (5 bases). The CDR3 has 14 amino acids. Germline V gene lookup returns CDR1 MDHEN and CDR2 SYDVKM. V dropped 5 bases and J dropped 3 bases, with 11 bases sitting between them. CDR3 DNA: TGTGCCAGCAGTCGGGGCCAGCTTGGAAACACCATATATTTT. Protein: CASSRGQLGNTIYF.

This rearrangement joins TRBV29-1 to TRBJ2-7; a weak D match, TRBD1 (6 bases). Trimming shortened V by 7 bases and J by 7 bases, and 14 bases separated the two germline ends. CDR1 and CDR2 from the germline V gene are SQVTM and ANQGSEA. This CDR3 is 11 amino acids long. The CDR3, as DNA: TGCAGCGCCAGCAGGGGTGGGGAGCAGTACGTC. This codes for CSASRGGEQYV.

The V gene is TRBV7-9, the J gene TRBJ2-4; 7 bases are shared with TRBD1. This CDR3 is 13 amino acids long. V dropped 6 bases and J dropped 6; count of bases not matched to a gene: 5. Germline V gene sequence: CDR1 SEHNR, CDR2 FQNEAQ (reference sequence). The CDR3 reads CASSAGGANIQYF. The CDR3 DNA follows: TGTGCCAGCAGTGCAGGGGGAGCAAACATTCAGTACTTC.

The sample holds a few counts of this clonotype. The rearrangement joins TRBV29-1 to TRBJ1-2, with 7 bases that match TRBD1. The V gene's germline CDR1 is SQVTM and CDR2 ANQGSEA. With V trimmed by 1 base and J by 7 bases, 6 bases remained unmatched. The CDR3 spans 13 residues. CDR3 in DNA: TGCAGCGTTGAAGCACACAGGGGAGGTGGCTACACCTTC. Translation: CSVEAHRGGGYTF.

This chain connects TRBV5-6 to TRBJ1-6; the D is unclear. The CDR3 extends over 16 amino acids. Trimming took 2 bases from V and 0 from J, leaving 9 bases between them. Germline CDR1 is SGHDT and CDR2 is YYEEEE. The CDR3 here is CASSFRGSSYNSPLHF. The CDR3 DNA reads TGTGCCAGCAGCTTTCGTGGGAGCTCCTATAATTCACCCCTCCACTTT.

This clonotype was recorded at least ten times. J is TRBJ1-1 and V is TRBV12-3 or TRBV12-4; D gene ambiguous. The CDR3 extends over 13 amino acids. The ends were cut back, 6 bases at V and 1 base at J, with 9 bases in the middle. CDR3 in DNA: TGTGCCAGCAGCCGGACGGAGAACACTGAAGCTTTCTTT. Protein: CASSRTENTEAFF.

CDR3 in amino acids: CSASGDTSYNEQFF. The CDR3 DNA is TGCAGTGCTAGCGGGGATACCTCCTACAATGAGCAGTTCTTC. This chain uses TRBV20-1 with TRBJ2-1, with D perhaps matching TRBD2 (5 bases). Trimming removed 3 bases at V and 0 bases at J, with 9 bases between. Germline V gene lookup returns CDR1 DFQATT and CDR2 SNEGSKA (reference sequence). The CDR3 contains 14 residues.

The rearrangement links TRBV12-3 or TRBV12-4 to TRBJ1-2, with D tentatively TRBD1 (5 bases). Trimming removed 5 bases from V and 8 bases from J, with 21 bases in between. This CDR3 has 15 amino acids. The CDR3 DNA follows: TGTGCCAGCAGTCGATATCTCCCAATGGGGCGGGGCTACACCTTC. Translating gives CASSRYLPMGRGYTF.

The CDR3 nucleotides read TGTGCCAGCAGTTTCCACGACGGTGAAGCTTTCTTT. Translation: CASSFHDGEAFF. The rearrangement uses TRBV12-3 or TRBV12-4 and TRBJ1-1; D gene ambiguous. The CDR3 consists of 12 residues. V was trimmed by 3 bases and J by 7 bases, leaving 9 bases between them.

This clonotype has just a few counts. The chain links TRBV12-3 or TRBV12-4 to TRBJ1-6, with 7 positions matching TRBD1. J gave up 9 bases and V 6 bases, and 14 bases lay outside the gene matches. The CDR3 has 16 amino acids. In DNA, the CDR3 is TGTGCCAGCAGGCCGGCAATCGGGACAGTGGCTTCACCCCTCCACTTT. This gives the protein CASRPAIGTVASPLHF.

The chain recombines TRBV29-1 with TRBJ2-3; possibly TRBD1 for D (5 bases). The CDR3 length is 14 residues. The germline gives CDR1 SQVTM, CDR2 ANQGSEA. Deletions cut 4 bases from V and 0 bases from J, with 11 bases between. Here the CDR3 reads CSVGRRASTDTQYF. The CDR3 nucleotides read TGCAGCGTTGGACGCAGGGCCAGCACAGATACGCAGTATTTT.

Only a few counts were recorded for this clonotype. Written as DNA, the CDR3 is TGCGCCAGCAGGACAGACCAAACGGGAGCTTTCTTT. Translated, it gives CASRTDQTGAFF. The gene calls are TRBV5-1 and TRBJ1-1; TRBD1 might be the D (5 bases). V was clipped by 5 bases and J by 10 bases, with 15 bases between them. Per the germline V gene, CDR1 is SGHRS and CDR2 is YFSETQ. The CDR3 has 12 residues.

The chain couples TRBV7-8 to TRBJ2-5; 8 bases fit TRBD2. Germline V lookup: CDR1 SGHVS, CDR2 FQNEAQ. The V and J ends lost 1 base and 10 bases, in that order; junction bases with no gene match: 5. The CDR3 is 13 amino acids. The CDR3 sequence is CASSLVRAGGQYF. The CDR3 coding sequence is TGTGCCAGCAGCTTAGTCCGGGCGGGGGGCCAGTACTTC.

The rearrangement uses TRBV12-3 or TRBV12-4 and TRBJ2-5; D possibly uses TRBD1 or TRBD2 (6 bases each). This CDR3 has 13 residues. The ends were cut back, 8 bases at V and 1 base at J, with 11 bases in the middle. For the CDR3, the DNA is TGTGCCAGCTGGAAGGGGGGCCAAGAGACCCAGTACTTC. This gives the protein CASWKGGQETQYF.

This chain joins TRBV24-1 and TRBJ2-1, with 12 bases identical to TRBD1. Germline V CDR1 and CDR2: KGHDR, SFDVKD. This CDR3 is 15 amino acids long. The trim removed 7 bases at V and 5 bases at J, leaving 5 bases unmatched. CDR3 loop: CATRGTGGKHNEQFF. DNA for the CDR3: TGTGCCACCAGAGGGACAGGGGGCAAGCACAATGAGCAGTTCTTC.

This clonotype has just a few counts. As DNA, the CDR3 is TGTGCCAGCAGTTTCGGGAGAGGGGACGAGCAGTACGTC. This sequence encodes CASSFGRGDEQYV. V gene TRBV12-3 or TRBV12-4 combines with J gene TRBJ2-7; tentatively, D is TRBD2 (6 bases). The V gene lost 3 bases and the J gene lost 5 bases, with 11 bases spanning the gap. This CDR3 contains 13 residues.

There are a few counts of this clonotype. V gene TRBV12-3 or TRBV12-4 combines with J gene TRBJ1-2; a weak D match, TRBD1 (5 bases). The CDR3 covers 15 residues. V lost 6 bases and J 4 bases, leaving 18 bases between the germline ends. The CDR3 reads CASSENRDGRYGYTF. The CDR3 nucleotides are TGTGCCAGCAGCGAAAATAGGGACGGCCGCTATGGCTACACCTTC.

This clonotype was detected a few times. V usage is TRBV12-3 or TRBV12-4 and J usage is TRBJ2-5; 12 bases agree with TRBD2. The length of the CDR3 is 15 residues. The trim removed 5 bases at V and 1 base at J, leaving 2 bases unmatched. The CDR3 nucleotides are TGTGCCAGCAGTATACTAGCGGGGGGCCAAGAGACCCAGTACTTC. This sequence encodes CASSILAGGQETQYF.

This clonotype came up a few times. The rearrangement links TRBV6-6 to TRBJ1-1; 7 nucleotides align to TRBD1. CDR3 length: 13 amino acids. Trimming took 10 bases from V and 1 from J; bases not matched to a gene: 6. Germline CDR1 MNHNY, CDR2 SVGAGI (reference sequence). CDR3: CATLTGTNTEAFF. The CDR3, as DNA: TGTGCCACCCTGACAGGGACGAACACTGAAGCTTTCTTT.

CDR3: CASRFRGSNQPQHF. In DNA, the CDR3 is TGTGCCAGCAGATTCAGGGGGAGCAATCAGCCCCAGCATTTT. The V and J genes are TRBV12-3 or TRBV12-4 and TRBJ1-5; 7 nucleotides agree with TRBD1. V was clipped by 6 bases and J by 1 base; unmatched bases: 3. The length of the CDR3 is 14 residues.

The J gene is TRBJ1-1, the V gene TRBV9, with D perhaps TRBD1 (6 bases). The CDR3 has 17 amino acids. V was shortened by 0 bases and J by 3 bases, with 18 bases between the two germline ends. Germline V gene lookup returns CDR1 SGDLS and CDR2 YYNGEE. The CDR3 is CASSVGYRQAYDTEAFF. The DNA for the CDR3 is TGTGCCAGCAGCGTAGGATATCGACAGGCCTACGACACTGAAGCTTTCTTT.

This sequence joins TRBV6-2 or TRBV6-3 and TRBJ1-2, with D unclear. Germline CDR1 and CDR2: MNHEY and SVGEGT. The CDR3 has 16 residues. The V and J ends lost 2 bases and 0 bases respectively, with 13 bases between them. The CDR3 region is CASSYGRGVANYGYTF. The CDR3 nucleotides read TGTGCCAGCAGTTACGGTCGGGGAGTAGCTAACTATGGCTACACCTTC.